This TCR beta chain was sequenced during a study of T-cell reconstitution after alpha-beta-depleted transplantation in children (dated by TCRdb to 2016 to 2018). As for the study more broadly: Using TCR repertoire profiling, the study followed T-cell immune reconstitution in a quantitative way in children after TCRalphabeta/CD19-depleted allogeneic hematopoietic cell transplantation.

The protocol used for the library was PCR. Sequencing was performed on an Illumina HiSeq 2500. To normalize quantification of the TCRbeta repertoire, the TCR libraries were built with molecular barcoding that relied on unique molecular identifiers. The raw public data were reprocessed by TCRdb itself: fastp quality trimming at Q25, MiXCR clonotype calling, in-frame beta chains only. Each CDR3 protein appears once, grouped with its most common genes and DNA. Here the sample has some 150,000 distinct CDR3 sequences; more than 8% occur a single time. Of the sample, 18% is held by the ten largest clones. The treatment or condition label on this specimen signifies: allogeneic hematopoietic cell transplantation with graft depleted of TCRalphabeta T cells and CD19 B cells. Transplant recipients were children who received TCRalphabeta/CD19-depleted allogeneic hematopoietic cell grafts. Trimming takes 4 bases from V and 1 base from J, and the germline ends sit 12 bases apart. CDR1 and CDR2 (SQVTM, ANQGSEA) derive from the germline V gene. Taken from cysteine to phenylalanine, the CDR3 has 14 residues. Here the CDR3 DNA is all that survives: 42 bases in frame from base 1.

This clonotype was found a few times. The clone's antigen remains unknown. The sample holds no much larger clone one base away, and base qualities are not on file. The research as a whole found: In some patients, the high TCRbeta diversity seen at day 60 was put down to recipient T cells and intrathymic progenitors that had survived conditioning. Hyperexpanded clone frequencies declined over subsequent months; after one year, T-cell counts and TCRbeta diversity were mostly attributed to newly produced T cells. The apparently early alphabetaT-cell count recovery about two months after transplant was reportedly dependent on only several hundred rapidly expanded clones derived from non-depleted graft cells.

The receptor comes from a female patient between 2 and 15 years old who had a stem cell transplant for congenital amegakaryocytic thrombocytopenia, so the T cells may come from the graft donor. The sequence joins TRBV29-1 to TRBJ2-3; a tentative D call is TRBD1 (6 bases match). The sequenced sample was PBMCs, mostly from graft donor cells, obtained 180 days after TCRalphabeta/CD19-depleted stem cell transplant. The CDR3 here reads CSVAGTRGTDTQYF. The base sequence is TGCAGCGTTGCCGGGACACGGGGCACAGATACGCAGTATTTT.